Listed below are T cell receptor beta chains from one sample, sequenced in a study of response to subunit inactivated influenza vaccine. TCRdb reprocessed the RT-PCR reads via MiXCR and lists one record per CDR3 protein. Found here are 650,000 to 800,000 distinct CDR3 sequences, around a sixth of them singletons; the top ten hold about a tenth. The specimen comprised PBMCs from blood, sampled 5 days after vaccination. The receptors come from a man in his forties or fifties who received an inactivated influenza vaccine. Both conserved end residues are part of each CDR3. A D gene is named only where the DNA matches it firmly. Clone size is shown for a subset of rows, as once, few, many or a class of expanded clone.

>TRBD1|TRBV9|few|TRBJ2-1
CASRAHAGTGGSEQFF
TGTGCCAGCAGAGCCCATGCCGGGACAGGGGGCAGTGAGCAGTTCTTC
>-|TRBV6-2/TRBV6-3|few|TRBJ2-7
CASSYGSWNPYEQYF
TGTGCCAGCAGTTACGGCAGCTGGAATCCTTACGAGCAGTACTTC
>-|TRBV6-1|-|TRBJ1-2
CASSRGAANYGYTF
TGTGCCAGCAGTCGGGGGGCTGCTAACTATGGCTACACCTTC
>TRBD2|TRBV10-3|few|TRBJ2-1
CAISESLPGLAGPPVYNEQFF
TGTGCCATCAGTGAGTCCTTACCGGGACTAGCGGGACCCCCGGTGTACAATGAGCAGTTCTTC
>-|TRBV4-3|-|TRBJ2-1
CASSVQGGAYNEQFF
TGCGCCAGCAGCGTGCAGGGTGGGGCTTACAATGAGCAGTTCTTC
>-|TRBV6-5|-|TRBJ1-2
CASSSSGTHGYTF
TGTGCCAGCAGTTCCTCCGGGACGCATGGCTACACCTTC
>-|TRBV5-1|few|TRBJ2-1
CASSSGTLSMINEQFF
TGCGCCAGCAGCAGCGGGACACTTAGTATGATCAATGAGCAGTTCTTC
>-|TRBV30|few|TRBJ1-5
CAWSYKGSNQPQHF
TGTGCCTGGAGTTACAAGGGTAGCAATCAGCCCCAGCATTTT
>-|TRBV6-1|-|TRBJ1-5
CASSRLDSNQPQHF
TGTGCCAGCAGCCGTTTGGATAGCAATCAGCCCCAGCATTTT
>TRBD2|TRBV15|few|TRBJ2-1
CATSRGAGGYNEQFF
TGTGCCACCAGCAGAGGAGCGGGAGGCTACAATGAGCAGTTCTTC
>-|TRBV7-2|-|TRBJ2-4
CASSRTDKNIQYF
TGTGCCAGCAGTAGGACGGACAAAAACATTCAGTACTTC
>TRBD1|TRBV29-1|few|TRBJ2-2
CSVGLDRGTGELFF
TGCAGCGTTGGCCTGGACAGGGGGACCGGGGAGCTGTTTTTT
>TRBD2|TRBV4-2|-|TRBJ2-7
CASSQALTSGSTYF
TGTGCCAGCAGCCAAGCTCTGACTAGCGGGAGTACGTACTTC
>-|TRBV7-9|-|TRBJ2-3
CASSQGGSDTQYF
TGTGCCAGCAGCCAAGGGGGTTCAGATACGCAGTATTTT